The 28 T cell receptor beta chains in this list originate from one sample, sequenced in a study of shared clonotypes between healthy human individuals. Profiling relied on immunoSEQ multiplex PCR, and the TCRdb table lists in-frame clones only, not all of them. Here the sample spans about 2.1 million clones, just under 95% being singletons. The naive CD8 population came from CD45RO-negative cells selected for CCR7, without terminally differentiated effector memory CD45RA+ cells. The sequencing input was naive CD8+ T cells from PBMCs. Source of these receptors: a man aged 18 to 30 in good health. Some clones in this sample may be carry-over from other donors' samples.

This clone was observed once. CDR3 nucleotide sequence: TGTGCCAGCAGCCTCAGGACTAGCGGTTCGTACGAGCAGTACTTC. This translates into CASSLRTSGSYEQYF. The gene calls are TRBV13 and TRBJ2-7; 10 bases match TRBD2. With 5 bases clipped from V and 4 bases from J, the junction kept 8 bases outside the gene matches. The V gene's germline CDR1 is PRHDT and CDR2 FYEKMQ (reference sequence). The CDR3 has 15 residues.

V and J are TRBV2 and TRBJ2-7, with 11 bases identical to TRBD1. J was trimmed by 1 base and V by 10 bases; bases with no gene match: 12. CDR3 size: 16 residues. CDR1 is SNHLY, CDR2 FYNNEI, per germline. CDR3 in DNA: TGTGCCAACGTGGGACAGGGGGTAGAAAAGTCCTACGAGCAGTACTTC. This translates into CANVGQGVEKSYEQYF.

Concerning this clone: Other DNA sequences of this sample code for an identical CDR3. The chain combines TRBV27 with TRBJ2-7; unclear D gene. Germline V gene lookup returns CDR1 MNHEY and CDR2 SMNVEV (reference sequence). The CDR3 sequence is 13 residues long. V was trimmed by 6 bases and J by 3 bases, leaving 12 bases between them. The CDR3 loop reads CASSLGPIYEQYF. In DNA form, the CDR3 reads TGTGCCAGCAGCCTCGGGCCGATCTACGAGCAGTACTTC.

V usage is TRBV4-1 and J usage is TRBJ1-1, with TRBD1 matching 7 bases. The trim removed 4 bases at V and 1 base at J, leaving 6 bases unmatched. CDR3 length equals 15 residues. In germline, CDR1 is MGHRA, CDR2 YSYEKL. CDR3 DNA sequence: TGCGCCAGCAGCCCAAGACAGGGCCCGAACACTGAAGCTTTCTTT. This translates into CASSPRQGPNTEAFF.

This chain connects TRBV5-6 to TRBJ2-5; 7 nucleotides align to TRBD1. Trimming at V came to 7 bases and at J to 2 bases, leaving 17 bases not matched to a gene. Looked up from germline, CDR1 is SGHDT and CDR2 is YYEEEE. The CDR3 is 17 amino acids. The CDR3 loop reads CASGDRASLRRQETQYF. In nucleotides, the CDR3 is TGTGCCAGCGGAGACAGGGCAAGTTTGAGGCGTCAAGAGACCCAGTACTTC.

To note about this clone: The sample has other DNA sequences that encode this CDR3 too. CDR3 bases: TGTGCCAGCAGCTTGGAGGCAGGGGGCCCCTACGAGCAGTACTTC. Encoded protein: CASSLEAGGPYEQYF. V usage is TRBV11-2 and J usage is TRBJ2-7; 8 bases map to TRBD1. In germline, CDR1 is SGHAT, CDR2 FQNNGV. The CDR3 loop spans 15 amino acids. The V segment lost 3 bases and the J segment 2 bases; nucleotides outside the gene matches: 6.

V usage is TRBV28 and J usage is TRBJ2-2; no clear D. The CDR3 spans 12 residues. V lost 2 bases to trimming and J lost 7 bases, with 5 bases between them. Germline V gene sequence: CDR1 MDHEN, CDR2 SYDVKM. The CDR3: CASSLAFGELFF. The DNA of the CDR3 is TGTGCCAGCAGTTTAGCGTTCGGGGAGCTGTTTTTT. The whole variable domain, filled in from reference TRBV28 and TRBJ2-2, reads DVKVTQSSRYLVKRTGEKVFLECVQDMDHENMFWYRQDPGLGLRLIYFSYDVKMKEKGDIPEGYSVSREKKERFSLILESASTNQTSMYLCASSLAFGELFFGEGSRLTVL.

The sample holds a few counts of this clone. The J gene is TRBJ1-1, the V gene TRBV5-6; 11 bases line up with TRBD1. V gave up 4 bases and J gave up 3 bases; unmatched junction bases: 8. The CDR3 is 16 amino acids. From germline, CDR1 is SGHDT and CDR2 YYEEEE. Here the CDR3 DNA reads TGTGCCAGCAGCCCGGGGACAGGGGGTTTCTACACTGAAGCTTTCTTT. Translated: CASSPGTGGFYTEAFF.

The chain's CDR3 is CSASGTSIYEQYF. CDR3 DNA: TGCAGCGCATCCGGGACTAGCATCTACGAGCAGTACTTC. This chain links TRBV29-1 with TRBJ2-7; the match to TRBD2 covers 9 bases. Germline values: CDR1 SQVTM, CDR2 ANQGSEA. The V and J ends lost 7 bases and 3 bases, in that order; junction bases with no gene match: 7. The CDR3 contains 13 residues.

V is TRBV28 and J is TRBJ2-7; D remains ambiguous. Trimming left V 5 bases short and J 5 bases short, with 7 bases between. CDR1 and CDR2 (germline): MDHEN, SYDVKM. The CDR3 contains 11 residues. The chain's CDR3 is CASSPRHEQYF. The CDR3 DNA follows: TGTGCCAGCAGTCCCCGCCACGAGCAGTACTTC.

V gene TRBV28 combines with J gene TRBJ1-5; TRBD1 aligns across 7 bases. J gave up 0 bases and V 5 bases, and 7 bases lay outside the gene matches. The CDR3 consists of 16 residues. Germline V gene data show CDR1 as MDHEN and CDR2 as SYDVKM. The CDR3 loop reads CASSPGGSYSNQPQHF. The CDR3 bases are TGTGCCAGCAGTCCAGGGGGTTCCTATAGCAATCAGCCCCAGCATTTT.

The chain links TRBV4-2 to TRBJ2-7, with TRBD2 identical over 9 bases. V lost 2 bases and J lost 0; bases outside the gene matches: 5. This CDR3 has 16 amino acids. Germline V gives CDR1 LGHNA, CDR2 YNFKEQ. Here the CDR3 reads CASSQSSGSFSYEQYF. In DNA form, the CDR3 reads TGTGCCAGCAGCCAAAGTAGCGGGAGTTTCTCCTACGAGCAGTACTTC.

This clone was seen only once. V is TRBV5-4 and J is TRBJ2-7; D is possibly TRBD1 or TRBD2 (5 bases each). There are 15 residues in the CDR3. CDR1 and CDR2 (germline): SGHNT, YYREEE (reference sequence). Trimming shortened V by 0 bases and J by 5 bases, and 15 bases separated the two germline ends. The CDR3 is CASSLGGEGSHEQYF. The CDR3 DNA reads as TGTGCCAGCAGCTTGGGGGGAGAGGGGTCCCACGAGCAGTACTTC.

This chain links TRBV11-2 with TRBJ2-1; TRBD2 matches 8 bases. CDR1 is SGHAT and CDR2 is FQNNGV in the germline V gene. This CDR3 region has 16 residues. V shed 2 bases and J 3 bases; nucleotides not matched to a gene: 6. In DNA form, the CDR3 reads TGTGCCAGCAGCTTATTCGGACTAGCTAACTACAATGAGCAGTTCTTC. This sequence encodes CASSLFGLANYNEQFF.

The rearrangement links TRBV25-1 to TRBJ2-2, with unresolved D. This CDR3 region has 15 residues. V dropped 2 bases and J dropped 6 bases, with 13 bases sitting between them. Germline V gene sequence: CDR1 MGHDK, CDR2 SYGVNS. The CDR3 DNA follows: TGTGCCAGCAGTGAAAAGGCTCCCACACCCGGGGAGCTGTTTTTT. Translation: CASSEKAPTPGELFF.

The chain employs TRBV5-1 and TRBJ2-5; TRBD1 aligns across 8 bases. J was trimmed by 5 bases and V by 4 bases; bases with no gene match: 7. This CDR3 is 14 amino acids long. Germline CDR1 reads SGHRS; CDR2 reads YFSETQ. DNA of the CDR3: TGCGCCAGCAGCATTAGGACAGGGCGTGAGACCCAGTACTTC. Protein product: CASSIRTGRETQYF.

The rearrangement uses TRBV9 and TRBJ2-3; D gene uncertain. Germline V gene lookup returns CDR1 SGDLS and CDR2 YYNGEE. This CDR3 has 15 residues. Trimming shortened V by 6 bases and J by 3 bases, and 17 bases separated the two germline ends. For the CDR3, the DNA is TGTGCCAGCACCTTGTCTAACAGTCGGACAGATACGCAGTATTTT. Its translation: CASTLSNSRTDTQYF.

The J gene is TRBJ2-1, the V gene TRBV29-1; TRBD1 matches at 7 bases. V lost 7 bases, J lost 8 bases, and 14 bases stayed unmatched. Germline loops: CDR1 SQVTM, CDR2 ANQGSEA. The length of the CDR3 is 14 residues. CDR3 coding DNA: TGCAGCGCCCTAGACAGGGAATTAGGATATGAGCAGTTCTTC. It yields the protein CSALDRELGYEQFF.

V is TRBV7-9 and J is TRBJ1-1; weak D call: TRBD1 (5 bases). The CDR3 is 16 amino acids. The V and J ends lost 2 bases and 7 bases respectively, with 20 bases between them. CDR1 is SEHNR, CDR2 FQNEAQ, per germline (reference sequence). CDR3 sequence (DNA): TGTGCCAGCAGCTTATCGACACCGGGGCGGGCCCTTGAAGCTTTCTTT. Translation: CASSLSTPGRALEAFF. Variable domain in full (rest from reference TRBV7-9 and TRBJ1-1): DTGVSQNPRHKITKRGQNVTFRCDPISEHNRLYWYRQTLGQGPEFLTYFQNEAQLEKSRLLSDRFSAERPKGSFSTLEIQRTEQGDSAMYLCASSLSTPGRALEAFFGQGTRLTVV.

The rearrangement links TRBV4-2 to TRBJ2-7; 8 bases are a match to TRBD2. Losses at the gene ends were 2 bases for V and 2 bases for J; bases not matched to a gene: 5. CDR1 and CDR2 (germline): LGHNA, YNFKEQ. The CDR3 runs to 15 residues. CDR3 amino acids: CASSQLAGSPYEQYF. The CDR3 DNA reads TGTGCCAGCAGCCAACTAGCGGGCTCGCCCTACGAGCAGTACTTC.

This chain uses TRBV14 with TRBJ2-1, with D perhaps assigned TRBD1 or TRBD2 (6 bases each). The germline V gene has CDR1 SGHDN and CDR2 FVKESK. With 5 bases removed from V and 2 bases from J, the gap between germline ends came to 16 bases. The CDR3 contains 16 residues. CDR3 nucleotide sequence: TGTGCCAGCAGCGGGGGGCCTGCGGGGCCCTACAATGAGCAGTTCTTC. This translates into CASSGGPAGPYNEQFF.

The gene calls are TRBV27 and TRBJ2-5; tentatively, D is TRBD1 or TRBD2 (5 bases each). This CDR3 has 15 residues. Looked up from germline, CDR1 is MNHEY and CDR2 is SMNVEV (reference sequence). Trimming took 5 bases from V and 1 from J, leaving 14 bases between them. This CDR3 is CASSLWGTIQETQYF. The CDR3 DNA reads TGTGCCAGCAGTCTATGGGGGACCATCCAAGAGACCCAGTACTTC.

This chain uses TRBV28 with TRBJ2-1, with D perhaps matching TRBD1 (5 bases). The CDR3 extends over 14 amino acids. CDR1 is MDHEN and CDR2 is SYDVKM in the germline V gene. Trimming removed 3 bases at V and 8 bases at J, with 14 bases between. The CDR3 loop reads CASSFPGLGDEQFF. The CDR3 region has the DNA TGTGCCAGCAGTTTCCCGGGCTTAGGGGATGAGCAGTTCTTC.

A single count supports this clone. The CDR3 is CASRSGPSTDTQYF. The CDR3 bases are TGTGCCAGCAGGAGCGGTCCCAGCACAGATACGCAGTATTTT. The chain links TRBV6-1 to TRBJ2-3, with D tentatively TRBD2 (5 bases). From germline, CDR1 is MNHNS and CDR2 SASEGT. CDR3 length equals 14 residues. The V end was cut by 6 bases, the J end by 0 bases, with 10 bases between.

V gene TRBV7-6 combines with J gene TRBJ2-7, with D unclear. Looked up from germline, CDR1 is SGHVS and CDR2 is FNYEAQ. Between the trimmed V and J ends, which lost 0 bases and 5 bases, there was a span of 8 bases. This CDR3 has 13 residues. The CDR3 loop reads CASSLAGTDEQYF. Here the CDR3 DNA reads TGTGCCAGCAGCTTAGCGGGTACGGACGAGCAGTACTTC. Full variable domain (outside the CDR3, taken from reference TRBV7-6 and TRBJ2-7): GAGVSQSPRYKVTKRGQDVALRCDPISGHVSLYWYRQALGQGPEFLTYFNYEAQQDKSGLPNDRFSAERPEGSISTLTIQRTEQRDSAMYRCASSLAGTDEQYFGPGTRLTVT.

The chain employs TRBV5-4 and TRBJ2-4; 9 bases align to TRBD1. CDR1 is SGHNT, CDR2 YYREEE, per germline (reference sequence). After removal of 0 bases from V and 3 bases from J, the junction contained 7 bases not matched to a gene. CDR3 length: 17 residues. The CDR3 reads CASSLAGQGVYKNIQYF. CDR3 bases: TGTGCCAGCAGCTTGGCGGGACAGGGAGTTTACAAAAACATTCAGTACTTC.

The V call is TRBV4-3, the J call TRBJ2-7; the match to TRBD2 covers 7 bases. Unmatched junction bases numbered 17, after V lost 3 bases and J lost 3 bases. The germline gives CDR1 LGHNA, CDR2 YSLEER. The CDR3 spans 18 residues. CDR3: CASSHGLGNVAGDYEQYF. CDR3 DNA: TGCGCCAGCAGCCACGGGCTGGGGAACGTGGCGGGGGACTACGAGCAGTACTTC.

The chain has TRBV7-2 and TRBJ2-7, with TRBD2 matching 13 bases. Losses at the gene ends were 6 bases for V and 7 bases for J; bases not matched to a gene: 18. CDR3 length equals 18 residues. Germline CDR1 is SGHTA and CDR2 is FQGNSA. CDR3 sequence: CASSQPTSGRRWGGEQYF. As DNA, the CDR3 is TGTGCCAGCAGTCAACCGACTAGCGGGAGGCGTTGGGGCGGAGAGCAGTACTTC.